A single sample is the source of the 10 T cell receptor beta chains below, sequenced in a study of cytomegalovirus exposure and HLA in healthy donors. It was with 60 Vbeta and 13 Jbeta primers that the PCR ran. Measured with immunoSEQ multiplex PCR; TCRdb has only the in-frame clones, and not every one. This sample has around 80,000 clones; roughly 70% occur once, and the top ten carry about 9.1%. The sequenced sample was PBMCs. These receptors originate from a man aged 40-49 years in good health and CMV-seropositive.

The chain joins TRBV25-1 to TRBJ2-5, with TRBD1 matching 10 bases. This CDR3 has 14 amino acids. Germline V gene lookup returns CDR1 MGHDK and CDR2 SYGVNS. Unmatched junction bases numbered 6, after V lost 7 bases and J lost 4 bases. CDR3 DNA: TGTGCCAGCAATCGACAGGGGGCTGGAGAGACCCAGTACTTC. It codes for CASNRQGAGETQYF.

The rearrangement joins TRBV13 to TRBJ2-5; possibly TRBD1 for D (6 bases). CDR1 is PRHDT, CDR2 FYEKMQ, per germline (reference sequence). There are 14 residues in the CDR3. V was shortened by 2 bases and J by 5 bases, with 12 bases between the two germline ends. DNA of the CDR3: TGTGCCAGCAGCTTAAGGGGGATGGAGGAGACCCAGTACTTC. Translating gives CASSLRGMEETQYF.

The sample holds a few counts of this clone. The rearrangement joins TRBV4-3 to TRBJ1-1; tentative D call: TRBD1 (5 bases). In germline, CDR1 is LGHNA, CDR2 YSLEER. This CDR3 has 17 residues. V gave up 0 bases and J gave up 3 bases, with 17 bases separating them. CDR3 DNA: TGCGCCAGCAGCCAAGATCCAGGGACTCGGGGGGACACTGAAGCTTTCTTT. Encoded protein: CASSQDPGTRGDTEAFF.

As DNA, the CDR3 is TGTGCCAGCAGCTTAGACCGGACAGAGAATTCACCCCTCCACTTT. It specifies CASSLDRTENSPLHF. The rearrangement joins TRBV11-2 to TRBJ1-6, with a weak D call TRBD1 (6 bases). Germline V gene sequence: CDR1 SGHAT, CDR2 FQNNGV. V was shortened by 0 bases and J by 7 bases, with 10 bases between the two germline ends. The CDR3 loop spans 15 amino acids.

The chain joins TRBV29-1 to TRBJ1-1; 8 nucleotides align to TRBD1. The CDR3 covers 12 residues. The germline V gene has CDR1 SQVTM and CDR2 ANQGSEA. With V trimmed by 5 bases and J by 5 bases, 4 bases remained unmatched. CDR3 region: CSVPTGGTEAFF. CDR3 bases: TGCAGCGTTCCTACAGGGGGAACTGAAGCTTTCTTT.

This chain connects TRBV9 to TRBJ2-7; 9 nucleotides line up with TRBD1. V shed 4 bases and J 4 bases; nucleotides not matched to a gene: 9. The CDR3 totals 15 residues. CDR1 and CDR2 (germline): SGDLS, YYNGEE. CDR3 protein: CASSPRTGVLYEQYF. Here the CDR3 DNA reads TGTGCCAGCAGCCCACGGACAGGGGTTTTGTACGAGCAGTACTTC.

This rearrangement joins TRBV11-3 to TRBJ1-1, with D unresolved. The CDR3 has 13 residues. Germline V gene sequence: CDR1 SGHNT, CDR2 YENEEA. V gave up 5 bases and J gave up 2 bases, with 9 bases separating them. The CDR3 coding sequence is TGTGCCAGCAGCCCGAGGCCCAACACTGAAGCTTTCTTT. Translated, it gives CASSPRPNTEAFF. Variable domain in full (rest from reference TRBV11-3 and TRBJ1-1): EAGVVQSPRYKIIEKKQPVAFWCNPISGHNTLYWYLQNLGQGPELLIRYENEEAVDDSQLPKDRFSAERLKGVDSTLKIQPAELGDSAVYLCASSPRPNTEAFFGQGTRLTVV.

CDR3: CASHRGTGLQETQYF. The CDR3 DNA reads as TGTGCCAGCCACCGGGGGACGGGGCTCCAAGAGACCCAGTACTTC. This chain links TRBV28 with TRBJ2-5; tentative D call: TRBD2 (6 bases). The CDR3 covers 15 residues. Germline V CDR1 and CDR2: MDHEN, SYDVKM. V lost 8 bases and J lost 1, with 17 bases in between.

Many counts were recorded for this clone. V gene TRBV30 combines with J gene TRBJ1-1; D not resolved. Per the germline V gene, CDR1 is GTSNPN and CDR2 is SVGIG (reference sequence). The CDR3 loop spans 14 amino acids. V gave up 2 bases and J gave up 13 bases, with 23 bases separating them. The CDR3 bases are TGTGCCTGGAGTTCCTCACAGCTTTGGGTTTTCGTTTTCTTT. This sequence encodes CAWSSSQLWVFVFF. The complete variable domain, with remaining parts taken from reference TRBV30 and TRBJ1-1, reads SQTIHQWPATLVQPVGSPLSLECTVEGTSNPNLYWYRQAAGRGLQLLFYSVGIGQISSEVPQNLSASRPQDRQFILSSKKLLLSDSGFYLCAWSSSQLWVFVFFGQGTRLTVV.

CDR3 sequence: CASSLSSPGKEQYF. CDR3 in DNA: TGTGCCAGCAGTTTGAGTAGCCCCGGGAAGGAGCAGTACTTC. The chain carries TRBV28 and TRBJ2-7, with TRBD2 as a possible D gene (5 bases). The CDR3 extends over 14 amino acids. Per germline, CDR1 MDHEN and CDR2 SYDVKM. V was pared by 3 bases and J by 7 bases, with 16 bases between.